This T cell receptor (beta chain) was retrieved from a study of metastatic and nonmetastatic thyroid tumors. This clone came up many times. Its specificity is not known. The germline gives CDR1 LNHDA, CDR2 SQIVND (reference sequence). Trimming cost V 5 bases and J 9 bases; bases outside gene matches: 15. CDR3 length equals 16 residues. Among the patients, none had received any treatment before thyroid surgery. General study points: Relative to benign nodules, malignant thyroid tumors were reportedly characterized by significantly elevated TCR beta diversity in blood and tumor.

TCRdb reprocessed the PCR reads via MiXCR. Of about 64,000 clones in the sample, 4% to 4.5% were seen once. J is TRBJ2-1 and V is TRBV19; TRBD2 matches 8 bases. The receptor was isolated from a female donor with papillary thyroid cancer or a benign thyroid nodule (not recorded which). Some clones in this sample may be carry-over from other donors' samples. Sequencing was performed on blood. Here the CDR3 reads CASSSQAGELSGEQFF. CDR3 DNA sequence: TGTGCCAGTAGTTCTCAAGCGGGAGAGCTGTCCGGTGAGCAGTTCTTC. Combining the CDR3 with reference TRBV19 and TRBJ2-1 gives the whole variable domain DGGITQSPKYLFRKEGQNVTLSCEQNLNHDAMYWYRQDPGQGLRLIYYSQIVNDFQKGDIAEGYSVSREKKESFPLTVTSAQKNPTAFYLCASSSQAGELSGEQFFGPGTRLTVL.